This record looks at one T cell receptor beta chain sequence and its context. Its antigen is still unknown. The data were taken from a study of T cell responses to AZD1222 COVID-19 vaccine. Study outcomes and limitations: Elevations in Spike-specific TCR breadth and depth followed administration of two AZD1222 doses. Nearly half of unique spike-specific TCRs reportedly avoided B.1.351 and B.1.1.7 mutated regions. The CD4 TCRs associated with vaccination extended across spike and predominated at 160-218 and 743-854.

Measured with immunoSEQ multiplex PCR; TCRdb has only the in-frame clones, and not every one. Of approximately 120,000 clones listed, about 87% are singletons. The germline CDR1 and CDR2 sequences are SGHNT and YYREEE (reference sequence). This CDR3 is 15 amino acids long. V dropped 3 bases and J dropped 0 bases, with 13 bases sitting between them. Second-dose schedules of about 4 or about 12 weeks were combined. The TCR sequence derives from an adult who received the AZD1222 COVID-19 vaccine. The J gene is TRBJ2-7, the V gene TRBV5-4; maybe TRBD1 (5 bases). This material consisted of peripheral blood, taken 28 days after the second AZD1222 dose. The CDR3 coding sequence is TGTGCCAGCAGCTCGTTTACGGACAACTCCTACGAGCAGTACTTC. Amino acid sequence: CASSSFTDNSYEQYF.